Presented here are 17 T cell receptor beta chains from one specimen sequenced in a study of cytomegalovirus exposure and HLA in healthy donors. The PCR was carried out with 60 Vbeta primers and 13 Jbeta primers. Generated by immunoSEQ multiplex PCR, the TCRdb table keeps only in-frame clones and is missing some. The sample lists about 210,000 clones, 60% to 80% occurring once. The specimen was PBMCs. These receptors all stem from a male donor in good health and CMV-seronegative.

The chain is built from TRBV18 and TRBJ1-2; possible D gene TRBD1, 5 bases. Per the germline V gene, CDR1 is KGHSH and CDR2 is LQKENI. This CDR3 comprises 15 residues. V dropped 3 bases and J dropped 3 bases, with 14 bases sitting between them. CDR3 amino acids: CASSPLDREDYGYTF. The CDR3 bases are TGTGCCAGCTCACCCCTCGACAGAGAAGACTATGGCTACACCTTC.

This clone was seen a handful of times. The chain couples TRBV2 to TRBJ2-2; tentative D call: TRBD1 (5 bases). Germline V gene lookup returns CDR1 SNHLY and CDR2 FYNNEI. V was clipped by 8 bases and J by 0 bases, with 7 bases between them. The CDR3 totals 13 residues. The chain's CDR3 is CASGATNTGELFF. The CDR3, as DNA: TGTGCCAGCGGGGCGACGAACACCGGGGAGCTGTTTTTT.

The CDR3: CASGLQGANTEAFF. The CDR3 nucleotides read TGTGCCAGCGGACTACAGGGGGCGAACACTGAAGCTTTCTTT. V usage is TRBV27 and J usage is TRBJ1-1; TRBD1 matches at 9 bases. Germline V gene lookup returns CDR1 MNHEY and CDR2 SMNVEV (reference sequence). Losses at the gene ends were 8 bases for V and 1 base for J; bases not matched to a gene: 5. This CDR3 comprises 14 residues.

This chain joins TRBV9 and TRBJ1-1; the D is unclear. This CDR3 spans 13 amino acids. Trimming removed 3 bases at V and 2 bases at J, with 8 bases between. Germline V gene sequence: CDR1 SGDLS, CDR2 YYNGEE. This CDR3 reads CASSGLRNTEAFF. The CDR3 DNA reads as TGTGCCAGCAGCGGACTGAGAAACACTGAAGCTTTCTTT.

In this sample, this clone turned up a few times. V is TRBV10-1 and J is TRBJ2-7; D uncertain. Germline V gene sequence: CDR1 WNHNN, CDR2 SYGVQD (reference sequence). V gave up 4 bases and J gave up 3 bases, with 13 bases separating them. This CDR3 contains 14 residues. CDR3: CASSAKSTNYEQYF. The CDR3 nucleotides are TGCGCCAGCAGTGCCAAAAGCACTAACTACGAGCAGTACTTC.

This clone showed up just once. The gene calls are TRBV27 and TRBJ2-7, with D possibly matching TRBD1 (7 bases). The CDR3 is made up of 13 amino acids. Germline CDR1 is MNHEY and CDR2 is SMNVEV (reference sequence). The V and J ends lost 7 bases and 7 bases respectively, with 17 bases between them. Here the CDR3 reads CASTGMTGREQYF. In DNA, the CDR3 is TGTGCCAGCACTGGAATGACAGGGAGGGAGCAGTACTTC.

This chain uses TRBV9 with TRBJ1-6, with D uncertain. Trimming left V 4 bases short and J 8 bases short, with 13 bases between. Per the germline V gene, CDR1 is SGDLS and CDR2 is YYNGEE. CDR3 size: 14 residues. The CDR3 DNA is TGTGCCAGCAGCAGCGACGCTACTGATTCACCCCTCCACTTT. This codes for CASSSDATDSPLHF.

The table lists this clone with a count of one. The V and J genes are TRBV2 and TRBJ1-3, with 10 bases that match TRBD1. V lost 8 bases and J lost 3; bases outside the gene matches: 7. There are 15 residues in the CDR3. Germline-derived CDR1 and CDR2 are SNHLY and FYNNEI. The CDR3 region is CASQGGQGFGNTIYF. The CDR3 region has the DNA TGTGCCAGCCAAGGGGGACAGGGGTTTGGAAACACCATATATTTT.

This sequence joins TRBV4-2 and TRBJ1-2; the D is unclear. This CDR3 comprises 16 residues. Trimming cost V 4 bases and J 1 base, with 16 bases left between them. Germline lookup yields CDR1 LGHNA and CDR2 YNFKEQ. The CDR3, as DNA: TGTGCCAGCAGCCCCAAGATACCATTTAGTAACTATGGCTACACCTTC. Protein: CASSPKIPFSNYGYTF.

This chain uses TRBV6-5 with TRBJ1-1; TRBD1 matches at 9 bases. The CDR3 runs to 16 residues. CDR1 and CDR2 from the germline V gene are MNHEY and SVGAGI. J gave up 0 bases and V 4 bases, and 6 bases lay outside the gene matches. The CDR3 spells CASSFTGGAMNTEAFF. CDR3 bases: TGTGCCAGCAGTTTCACAGGGGGCGCGATGAACACTGAAGCTTTCTTT.

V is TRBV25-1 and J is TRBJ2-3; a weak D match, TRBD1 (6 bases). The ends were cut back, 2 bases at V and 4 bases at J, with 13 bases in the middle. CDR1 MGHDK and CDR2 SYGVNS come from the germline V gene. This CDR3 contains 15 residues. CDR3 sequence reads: CASSEGKQGADTQYF. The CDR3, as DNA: TGTGCCAGCAGTGAAGGAAAACAGGGAGCAGATACGCAGTATTTT.

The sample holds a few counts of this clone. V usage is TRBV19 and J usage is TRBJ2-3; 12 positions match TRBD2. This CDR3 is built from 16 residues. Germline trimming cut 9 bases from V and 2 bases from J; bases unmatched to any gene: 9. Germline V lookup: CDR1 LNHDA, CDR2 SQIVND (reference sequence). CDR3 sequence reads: CASRSGLAGTTDTQYF. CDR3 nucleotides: TGTGCCAGCCGAAGCGGACTAGCGGGGACCACAGATACGCAGTATTTT.

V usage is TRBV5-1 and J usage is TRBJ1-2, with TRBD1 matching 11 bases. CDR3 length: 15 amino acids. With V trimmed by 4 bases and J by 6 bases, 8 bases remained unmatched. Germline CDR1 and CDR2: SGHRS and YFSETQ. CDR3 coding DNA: TGCGCCAGCAGCGCCGGACAGGGGGCGTTAGATGGCTACACCTTC. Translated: CASSAGQGALDGYTF.

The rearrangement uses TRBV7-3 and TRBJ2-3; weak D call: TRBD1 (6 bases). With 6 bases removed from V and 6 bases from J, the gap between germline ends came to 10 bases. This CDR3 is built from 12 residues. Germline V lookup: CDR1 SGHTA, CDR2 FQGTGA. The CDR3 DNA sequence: TGTGCCAGCAGTGGGGGCGAGGATACGCAGTATTTT. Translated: CASSGGEDTQYF.

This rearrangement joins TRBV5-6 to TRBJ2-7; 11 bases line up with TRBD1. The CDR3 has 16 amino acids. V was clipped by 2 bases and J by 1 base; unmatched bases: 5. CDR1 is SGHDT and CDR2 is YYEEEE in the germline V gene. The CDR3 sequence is CASSFRGTGGSYEQYF. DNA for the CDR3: TGTGCCAGCAGCTTCCGGGGGACAGGGGGATCCTACGAGCAGTACTTC.

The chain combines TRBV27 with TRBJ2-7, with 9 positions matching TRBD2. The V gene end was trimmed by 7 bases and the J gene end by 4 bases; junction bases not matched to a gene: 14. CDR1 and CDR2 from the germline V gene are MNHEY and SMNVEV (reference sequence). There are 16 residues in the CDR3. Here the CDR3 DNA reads TGTGCCAGCACCCTAGATGGTAGCGGGAGAAGTTACGAGCAGTACTTC. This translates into CASTLDGSGRSYEQYF.

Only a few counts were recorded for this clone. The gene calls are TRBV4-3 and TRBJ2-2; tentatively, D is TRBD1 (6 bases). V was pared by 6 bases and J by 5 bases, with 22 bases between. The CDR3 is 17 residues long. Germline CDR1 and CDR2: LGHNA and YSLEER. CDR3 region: CASSQRPTGIGTGELFF. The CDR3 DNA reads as TGCGCCAGCAGTCAAAGGCCGACAGGAATTGGGACCGGGGAGCTGTTTTTT.